These 17 T cell receptor beta chains were all obtained from the same sample, sequenced in a study of response to subunit inactivated influenza vaccine. TCRdb analysed the RT-PCR reads with MiXCR anew, one entry per CDR3 protein. The sample shows 450,000 to 700,000 distinct CDR3 sequences, approximately 14% of them seen only once. The sequencing used PBMCs from blood, collected roughly 13 days after vaccination. The receptors were sampled from a man between 45 and 60 years old who received an inactivated influenza vaccine.

The chain couples TRBV27 to TRBJ2-7, with D unclear. This CDR3 spans 14 amino acids. Germline V gene data show CDR1 as MNHEY and CDR2 as SMNVEV (reference sequence). The V and J ends lost 5 bases and 2 bases respectively, with 13 bases between them. CDR3 nucleotides: TGTGCCAGCAGTCTGTACGACGGGCCCTACGAGCAGTACTTC. It is translated as CASSLYDGPYEQYF.

The rearrangement joins TRBV7-2 to TRBJ1-3, with 11 bases lining up with TRBD1. Germline CDR1 reads SGHTA; CDR2 reads FQGNSA. This CDR3 spans 15 amino acids. The J segment lost 3 bases and the V segment lost 4 bases, leaving 2 bases of the junction unmatched. This CDR3 reads CASSWTGGSGNTIYF. The CDR3 DNA sequence: TGTGCCAGCAGCTGGACAGGGGGCAGTGGAAACACCATATATTTT.

This clonotype was seen more than once but under ten times. This chain links TRBV20-1 with TRBJ1-2; TRBD1 matches at 7 bases. Germline CDR1 DFQATT, CDR2 SNEGSKA (reference sequence). The J segment lost 7 bases and the V segment lost 5 bases, leaving 13 bases of the junction unmatched. The CDR3 has 14 residues. CDR3: CSAGDRVYRSGYTF. The CDR3 DNA sequence: TGCAGTGCTGGCGACAGGGTGTATAGGAGTGGCTACACCTTC.

V is TRBV20-1 and J is TRBJ2-1; the match to TRBD1 covers 7 bases. Losses at the gene ends were 5 bases for V and 2 bases for J; bases not matched to a gene: 3. Germline loops: CDR1 DFQATT, CDR2 SNEGSKA (reference sequence). The CDR3 is 13 residues long. CDR3 in DNA: TGCAGTGCTTGGGACAGCACCTACAATGAGCAGTTCTTC. Protein sequence: CSAWDSTYNEQFF.

V usage is TRBV29-1 and J usage is TRBJ2-7; D possibly corresponds to TRBD2 (6 bases). Germline V gives CDR1 SQVTM, CDR2 ANQGSEA. Trimming stripped 2 bases from V and 6 bases from J, with 11 bases between. This CDR3 comprises 12 residues. This CDR3 reads CSVEWLGGEQYF. The CDR3 nucleotides read TGCAGCGTTGAATGGCTCGGGGGCGAGCAGTACTTC.

There are a few counts of this clonotype. The chain recombines TRBV20-1 with TRBJ2-3; TRBD2 aligns across 11 bases. Germline values: CDR1 DFQATT, CDR2 SNEGSKA (reference sequence). The CDR3 totals 16 residues. Trimming cost V 6 bases and J 5 bases; bases outside gene matches: 13. The CDR3 coding sequence is TGCAGTGCAACAAACGGACTAGCGGGTGGGGTAGATACGCAGTATTTT. This gives the protein CSATNGLAGGVDTQYF.

This clonotype has just one count. The chain carries TRBV15 and TRBJ2-3, with 9 bases aligning to TRBD1. Germline trimming cut 0 bases from V and 1 base from J; bases unmatched to any gene: 8. Germline-derived CDR1 and CDR2 are LNHNV and YYDKDF (reference sequence). The CDR3 consists of 18 residues. CDR3 in amino acids: CATSRDRSTGGGTDTQYF. The CDR3 DNA reads as TGTGCCACCAGCAGAGATCGATCGACAGGGGGGGGCACAGATACGCAGTATTTT.

This clonotype was seen a handful of times. This rearrangement joins TRBV6-1 to TRBJ2-3; possible D gene TRBD1, 5 bases. Germline V gives CDR1 MNHNS, CDR2 SASEGT. Trimming stripped 7 bases from V and 2 bases from J, with 13 bases between. This CDR3 region has 14 residues. CDR3 sequence reads: CASTLGVFTDTQYF. CDR3 coding DNA: TGTGCCAGCACCCTAGGGGTCTTCACAGATACGCAGTATTTT.

This clonotype was seen a handful of times. V is TRBV10-3 and J is TRBJ1-1; D is unclear. Trimming cost V 4 bases and J 1 base, with 4 bases left between them. This CDR3 is 12 amino acids long. Per germline, CDR1 ENHRY and CDR2 SYGVKD. In DNA, the CDR3 is TGTGCCATCAGTGGCAAGAACACTGAAGCTTTCTTT. It is translated as CAISGKNTEAFF.

Only a few counts were recorded for this clonotype. The rearrangement uses TRBV7-3 and TRBJ2-7, with D perhaps assigned TRBD1 or TRBD2 (5 bases each). CDR3 size: 15 residues. Germline CDR1 reads SGHTA; CDR2 reads FQGTGA. The V and J ends lost 1 base and 3 bases respectively, with 13 bases between them. The CDR3 is CASSLMPGPNYEQYF. For the CDR3, the DNA is TGTGCCAGCAGCTTAATGCCGGGGCCTAACTACGAGCAGTACTTC.

J is TRBJ1-3 and V is TRBV4-1; D remains unclear. Trimming removed 0 bases at V and 4 bases at J, with 10 bases between. This CDR3 contains 15 residues. The germline gives CDR1 MGHRA, CDR2 YSYEKL. The CDR3 DNA sequence: TGCGCCAGCAGCCAAGACCGTCCCGTAGGAAACACCATATATTTT. Encoded protein: CASSQDRPVGNTIYF.

V and J are TRBV11-2 and TRBJ2-3, with TRBD2 matching 10 bases. J was trimmed by 5 bases and V by 1 base; bases with no gene match: 3. Germline V CDR1 and CDR2: SGHAT, FQNNGV. This CDR3 is 15 amino acids long. The chain's CDR3 is CASSLVASGGDTQYF. CDR3 sequence (DNA): TGTGCCAGCAGCTTAGTCGCTAGCGGGGGAGATACGCAGTATTTT.

The rearrangement joins TRBV2 to TRBJ2-4; D is unresolved. CDR1 is SNHLY, CDR2 FYNNEI, per germline. V was clipped by 9 bases and J by 1 base, with 4 bases between them. CDR3 length: 11 residues. CDR3 sequence reads: CASSAKNIQYF. CDR3 in DNA: TGTGCCAGTAGCGCCAAAAACATTCAGTACTTC.

The V and J genes are TRBV3-1 and TRBJ2-4, with D possibly matching TRBD1 (6 bases). The CDR3 has 16 amino acids. V gave up 1 base and J gave up 1 base, with 11 bases separating them. From germline, CDR1 is LGHDT and CDR2 YNNKEL (reference sequence). Here the CDR3 reads CASSQGGTIAKNIQYF. The CDR3 DNA reads TGTGCCAGCAGCCAAGGTGGGACAATCGCCAAAAACATTCAGTACTTC. Using reference TRBV3-1 and TRBJ2-4 for the parts outside the CDR3, the full variable domain is DTAVSQTPKYLVTQMGNDKSIKCEQNLGHDTMYWYKQDSKKFLKIMFSYNNKELIINETVPNRFSPKSPDKAHLNLHINSLELGDSAVYFCASSQGGTIAKNIQYFGAGTRLSVL.

In DNA, the CDR3 is TGTGCCAGCAGCCAATCCCCTCTCCAAACTAACTATGGCTACACCTTC. Translated, it gives CASSQSPLQTNYGYTF. The gene calls are TRBV3-1 and TRBJ1-2; D uncertain. Germline V gene data show CDR1 as LGHDT and CDR2 as YNNKEL (reference sequence). The ends were cut back, 2 bases at V and 0 bases at J, with 13 bases in the middle. CDR3 length: 16 residues.

This chain joins TRBV14 and TRBJ2-1; D gene ambiguous. Germline-derived CDR1 and CDR2 are SGHDN and FVKESK. CDR3 length: 15 amino acids. Trimming took 1 base from V and 3 from J, leaving 10 bases between them. CDR3: CASSQVAGFYNEQFF. In DNA, the CDR3 is TGTGCCAGCAGCCAAGTGGCAGGCTTCTACAATGAGCAGTTCTTC.

The chain employs TRBV5-4 and TRBJ2-4; D not resolved. V was pared by 0 bases and J by 7 bases, with 8 bases between. The CDR3 spans 13 residues. Germline lookup yields CDR1 SGHNT and CDR2 YYREEE (reference sequence). For the CDR3, the DNA is TGTGCCAGCAGCTTGGACCCGGGCAACATTCAGTACTTC. This gives the protein CASSLDPGNIQYF.